Included here is one T cell receptor (beta chain) sequence, with context. Its matching antigen is unknown. Time point specified: week 47, end of study. Vaccinated patients received 300 ug of mutant IDH1 20-mer peptide per dose, with topical imiquimod. The source of the sample is a study of a mutant IDH1 vaccine in newly diagnosed glioma. The V gene lost 4 bases and the J gene lost 1 base, with 14 bases spanning the gap. Germline V CDR1 and CDR2: SGHDT, YYEEEE. The CDR3 sequence is 15 residues long. Assay used: immunoSEQ multiplex PCR; TCRdb lists only in-frame clones, some missing. The data contain over 80,000 clones, 70% to 90% of them singletons.

The sample in question was PBMCs, obtained from a glioma patient whose treatment included an IDH1 peptide vaccine. V usage is TRBV5-6 and J usage is TRBJ1-2; D is unclear. This TCR derives from a man aged 35 to 55 with glioma. The CDR3 here is CASSPLQLLNYGYTF. CDR3 DNA sequence: TGTGCCAGCAGCCCGTTACAGTTACTTAACTATGGCTACACCTTC. The variable domain in full, completed from reference TRBV5-6 and TRBJ1-2, reads DAGVTQSPTHLIKTRGQQVTLRCSPKSGHDTVSWYQQALGQGPQFIFQYYEEEERQRGNFPDRFSGHQFPNYSSELNVNALLLGDSALYLCASSPLQLLNYGYTFGSGTRLTVV.